This T cell receptor (beta chain) was identified during a study of T-cell reconstitution after alpha-beta-depleted transplantation in children. Unique molecular identifiers featured in how the TCRbeta library was prepared. TCRdb reanalysed the PCR reads using MiXCR and keeps one entry per CDR3 protein. Counted here are 90,000 to 100,000 distinct CDR3 sequences, 12% occurring once; the ten biggest clones make up approximately 15%. The length of the CDR3 is 13 residues. Germline loops: CDR1 SGHRS, CDR2 YFSETQ. J was trimmed by 16 bases and V by 0 bases; bases with no gene match: 8. The V and J genes are TRBV5-1 and TRBJ2-4; 9 bases line up with TRBD1. This TCR was sampled from a human donor who donated a stem cell graft to a child with inherited bone marrow failure. This material consisted of PBMCs from the stem cell graft donor, taken from the stem cell graft. DNA of the CDR3: TGCGCCAGCAGCTTGGAACAGGGGGCAACAGCTTACTTC. Translation: CASSLEQGATAYF.